A few counts support the clone carrying this TCR beta chain. TCRdb analysed the RT-PCR reads with MiXCR anew, one entry per CDR3 protein. The sample shows almost 700,000 distinct CDR3 sequences, about 14% of them seen only once. The CDR3 contains 15 residues. The V gene lost 2 bases and the J gene lost 8 bases, with 19 bases spanning the gap. Germline V gives CDR1 SQVTM, CDR2 ANQGSEA. This chain links TRBV29-1 with TRBJ2-1; D uncertain. This receptor was taken from a female donor in good health, serving as a healthy control. Sequencing was carried out using memory CD4+ T cells from blood. CDR3 sequence reads: CSVERERVGRDEQFF. The CDR3 DNA reads as TGCAGCGTTGAAAGGGAAAGGGTAGGAAGGGATGAGCAGTTCTTC.